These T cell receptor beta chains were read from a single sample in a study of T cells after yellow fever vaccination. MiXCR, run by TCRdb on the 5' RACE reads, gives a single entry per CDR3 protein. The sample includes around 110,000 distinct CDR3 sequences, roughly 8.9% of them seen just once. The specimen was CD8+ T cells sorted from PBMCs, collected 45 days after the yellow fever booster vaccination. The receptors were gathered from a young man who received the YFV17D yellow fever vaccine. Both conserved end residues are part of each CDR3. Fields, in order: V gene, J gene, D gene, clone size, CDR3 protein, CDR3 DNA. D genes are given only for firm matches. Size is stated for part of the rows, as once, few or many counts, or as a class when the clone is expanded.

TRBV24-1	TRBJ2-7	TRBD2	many	CATSGPLAGGTYEQYF	TGTGCCACCAGTGGACCACTAGCGGGAGGGACCTACGAGCAGTACTTC
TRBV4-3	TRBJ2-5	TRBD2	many	CASSYRTSGQETQYF	TGCGCCAGCAGCTACAGGACTAGCGGCCAAGAGACCCAGTACTTC
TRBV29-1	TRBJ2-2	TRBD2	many	CSVESGANTGELFF	TGCAGCGTTGAGAGCGGGGCGAACACCGGGGAGCTGTTTTTT
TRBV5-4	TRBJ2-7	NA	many	CASSGTHEQYF	TGTGCCAGCAGCGGCACCCACGAGCAGTACTTC
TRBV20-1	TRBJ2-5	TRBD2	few	CSALLAFETQYF	TGCAGTGCTTTACTAGCGTTTGAGACCCAGTACTTC
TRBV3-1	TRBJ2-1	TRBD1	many	CASSQGQGISNEQFF	TGTGCCAGCAGCCAGGGACAGGGCATCAGCAATGAGCAGTTCTTC
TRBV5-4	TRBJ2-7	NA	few	CASSGGNYEQYF	TGTGCCAGCAGTGGTGGAAACTACGAGCAGTACTTC
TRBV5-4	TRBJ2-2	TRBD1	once	CASHGGAGGITGELFF	TGTGCCAGCCACGGAGGCGCAGGGGGAATCACCGGGGAGCTGTTTTTT
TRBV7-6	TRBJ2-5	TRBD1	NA	CASSLGPGQGAWTETQYF	TGTGCCAGCAGCTTGGGCCCGGGACAGGGGGCTTGGACGGAGACCCAGTACTTC
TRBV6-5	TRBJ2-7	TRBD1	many	CASSYLGGDRGNEQYF	TGTGCCAGCAGTTACCTTGGAGGGGACAGGGGAAACGAGCAGTACTTC
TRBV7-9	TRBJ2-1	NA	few	CASSGRTWAPYNEQFF	TGTGCCAGCAGCGGACGTACGTGGGCCCCCTACAATGAGCAGTTCTTC
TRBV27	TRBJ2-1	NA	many	CASSLQGIVDEQFF	TGTGCCAGCAGTTTACAGGGAATAGTTGATGAGCAGTTCTTC
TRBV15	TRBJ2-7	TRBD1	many	CATSRVGTGVHEQYF	TGTGCCACCAGCAGAGTTGGGACAGGGGTCCACGAGCAGTACTTC
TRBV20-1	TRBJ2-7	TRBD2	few	CSARFSGSYEQYF	TGCAGTGCTAGATTTAGCGGGAGTTACGAGCAGTACTTC
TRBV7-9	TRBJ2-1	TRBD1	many	CASSEDRVNEQFF	TGTGCCAGCAGCGAGGACAGGGTCAATGAGCAGTTCTTC
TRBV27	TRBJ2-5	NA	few	CASKGIQETQYF	TGTGCCAGCAAAGGTATCCAAGAGACCCAGTACTTC
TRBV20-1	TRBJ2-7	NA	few	CSYSGTSSYEQYF	TGCAGTTATTCCGGGACTTCCTCCTACGAGCAGTACTTC
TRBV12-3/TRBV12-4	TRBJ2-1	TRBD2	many	CASSLAALAGSYNEQFF	TGTGCCAGCAGTTTAGCGGCCCTAGCGGGCTCCTACAATGAGCAGTTCTTC
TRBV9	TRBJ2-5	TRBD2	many	CASSVGGSGRKTQYF	TGTGCCAGCAGCGTAGGAGGAAGCGGGAGGAAGACCCAGTACTTC
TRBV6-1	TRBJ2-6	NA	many	CAGEISGANVLTF	TGTGCCGGCGAGATCTCCGGGGCCAACGTCCTGACTTTC
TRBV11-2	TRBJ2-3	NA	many	CASSSPAENTQYF	TGTGCCAGCAGCTCCCCCGCGGAAAATACGCAGTATTTT
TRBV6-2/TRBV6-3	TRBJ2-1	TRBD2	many	CASPAGVYNEQFF	TGTGCCAGCCCAGCGGGAGTTTACAATGAGCAGTTCTTC
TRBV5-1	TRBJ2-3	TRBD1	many	CASSSKGQGDTDTQYF	TGCGCCAGCAGCTCGAAAGGACAGGGAGACACAGATACGCAGTATTTT
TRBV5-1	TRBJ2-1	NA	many	CASSLPQGGLSTFYSSYNEQFF	TGCGCCAGCAGCTTACCCCAGGGAGGCCTCTCGACCTTCTATAGCTCCTACAATGAGCAGTTCTTC
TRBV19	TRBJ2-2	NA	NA	CASSSSSLIRHAGELFF	TGTGCCAGTAGTTCTAGTAGCTTAATTCGTCACGCCGGGGAGCTGTTTTTT
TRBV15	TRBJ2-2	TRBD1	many	CATSTGTGNTGELFF	TGTGCCACCAGCACCGGGACAGGGAACACCGGGGAGCTGTTTTTT
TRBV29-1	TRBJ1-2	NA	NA	CSVDLGRRGNYGYTF	TGCAGCGTTGATTTGGGGCGGAGGGGAAACTATGGCTACACCTTC
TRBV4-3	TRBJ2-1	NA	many	CASSQDPAGYNEQFF	TGCGCCAGCAGCCAAGACCCGGCAGGGTACAATGAGCAGTTCTTC
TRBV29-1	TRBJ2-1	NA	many	CSVHQDQRGEQFF	TGCAGCGTCCATCAAGACCAACGTGGTGAGCAGTTCTTC
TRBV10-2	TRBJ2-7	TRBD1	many	CASSARTGEQYF	TGCGCCAGCAGCGCTAGGACAGGAGAGCAGTACTTC
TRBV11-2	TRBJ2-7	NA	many	CASSLGASPSYEQYF	TGTGCCAGCAGCTTAGGGGCCTCTCCCTCCTACGAGCAGTACTTC
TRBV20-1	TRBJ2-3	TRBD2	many	CSARVAGGFADTQYF	TGCAGTGCTAGAGTAGCGGGAGGGTTTGCAGATACGCAGTATTTT
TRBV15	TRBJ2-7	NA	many	CATSNRDRYEQYF	TGTGCCACCAGCAACCGGGACCGCTACGAGCAGTACTTC
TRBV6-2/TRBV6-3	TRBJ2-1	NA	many	CASNSGRGWFF	TGTGCCAGCAATTCGGGACGTGGATGGTTCTTC
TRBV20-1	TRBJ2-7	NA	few	CSARQGSFVGEQYF	TGCAGTGCTAGGCAGGGAAGTTTCGTAGGCGAGCAGTACTTC
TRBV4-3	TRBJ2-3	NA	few	CASSQDGRVTDTQYF	TGCGCCAGCAGCCAAGATGGCAGGGTCACAGATACGCAGTATTTT
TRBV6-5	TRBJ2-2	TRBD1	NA	CASSWTGEAAGELFF	TGTGCCAGCAGTTGGACAGGGGAGGCAGCCGGGGAGCTGTTTTTT
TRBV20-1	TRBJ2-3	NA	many	CSARDEGYTQYF	TGCAGTGCTAGAGATGAAGGATATACGCAGTATTTT
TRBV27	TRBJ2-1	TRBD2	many	CASSLRLAGMNEQFF	TGTGCCAGCAGTCTAAGACTAGCGGGGATGAATGAGCAGTTCTTC
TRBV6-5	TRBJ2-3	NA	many	CASRDHGRLEYF	TGTGCCAGCCGGGACCATGGTCGGCTGGAGTATTTT
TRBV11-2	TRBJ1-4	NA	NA	CASSPGLSRVNEKLFF	TGTGCCAGCAGCCCTGGGCTCAGCAGGGTTAATGAAAAACTGTTTTTT
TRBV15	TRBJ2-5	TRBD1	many	CATSRLGQGTGETQYF	TGTGCCACCAGCAGACTGGGACAGGGGACGGGAGAGACCCAGTACTTC
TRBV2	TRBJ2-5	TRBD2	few	CASSFTSEPASLPQETQYF	TGTGCCAGCAGTTTTACTAGCGAACCTGCGTCATTACCGCAAGAGACCCAGTACTTC
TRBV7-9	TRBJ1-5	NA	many	CASSTTGSNQPQHF	TGTGCCAGCAGTACCACAGGGAGCAATCAGCCCCAGCATTTT
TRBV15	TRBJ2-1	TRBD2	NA	CATSSLTGGEMASQSSYNEQFF	TGTGCCACCAGCAGCCTCACTGGGGGGGAAATGGCCAGTCAAAGCTCCTACAATGAGCAGTTCTTC
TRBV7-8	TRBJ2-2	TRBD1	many	CASSLVGGQGANTGELFF	TGTGCCAGCAGCTTAGTAGGGGGACAGGGGGCTAACACCGGGGAGCTGTTTTTT
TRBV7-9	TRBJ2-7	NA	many	CASSFIAYEQYF	TGTGCCAGCAGCTTCATAGCATACGAGCAGTACTTC
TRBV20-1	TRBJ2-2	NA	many	CSGTSGELFF	TGCAGTGGAACGTCCGGGGAGCTGTTTTTT
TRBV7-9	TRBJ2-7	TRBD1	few	CASSTATGGAYEQYF	TGTGCCAGCAGCACCGCGACAGGGGGCGCGTACGAGCAGTACTTC
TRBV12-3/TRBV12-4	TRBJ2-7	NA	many	CASSPQGGAYEQYF	TGTGCCAGCAGCCCTCAGGGTGGCGCCTACGAGCAGTACTTC
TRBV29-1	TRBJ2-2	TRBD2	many	CSAIPGGSGRTNTGELFF	TGCAGCGCCATCCCCGGGGGTAGCGGGAGGACGAACACCGGGGAGCTGTTTTTT
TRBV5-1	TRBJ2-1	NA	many	CASSAGGGQGQYNEQFF	TGCGCCAGCAGCGCCGGGGGGGGACAGGGCCAGTACAATGAGCAGTTCTTC
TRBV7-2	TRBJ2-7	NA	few	CASSFTPGTRGWEQYF	TGTGCCAGCAGCTTCACCCCCGGGACCCGGGGCTGGGAGCAGTACTTC
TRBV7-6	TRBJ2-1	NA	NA	CASSLDPSISYNEQFF	TGTGCCAGCAGCTTAGACCCTAGCATCTCCTACAATGAGCAGTTCTTC